This T cell receptor (beta chain) was captured in a study of blood T cells in healthy people across ages. Points from the study as a whole: In older individuals, TCR beta diversity per million T cells was lower, falling roughly linearly with age. There was a strong correlation between TCR beta diversity and naive T cell percentage.

The V and J ends lost 5 bases and 2 bases, in that order; junction bases with no gene match: 8. Germline CDR1 SGHNT, CDR2 YENEEA. This CDR3 has 15 amino acids. Together with a sample-barcoded 5' primer, a J-beta primer mix was included in a second PCR lasting about 6 to 11 cycles. TCRdb re-derived calls from the 5' RACE reads in MiXCR, one entry per CDR3 protein. The sample has hundreds of thousands of distinct CDR3 sequences; around 43% are singletons. Comment on this clonotype: What it binds is unknown.

The receptor was isolated from a man older than 75 in good health. The rearrangement links TRBV11-3 to TRBJ2-5; the match to TRBD2 covers 7 bases. Sequencing input: blood. CDR3 DNA: TGTGCCAGCAGCCGTGGGGCGGGGGAGCAAGAGACCCAGTACTTC. Translating it yields CASSRGAGEQETQYF.